This TCR beta chain originates from a study of cytomegalovirus exposure and HLA in healthy donors (TCRdb year 2017). About the study as a whole: In an earlier analysis of roughly 590 of the donors, about 260 Gb of sequence data and about 110 million unique TCR beta sequences from roughly 190 million T cells were reported. Across about 370 genotyped donors of the cohort, an average of 235,054 unique TCR beta nucleotide sequences per donor were sequenced, and approximately 19% of those sequences were non-productive. The aim of the study was to test whether cataloging public T cell receptors could identify signatures of past pathogen exposure. Typing coverage differed by locus: A, B, C, DRB1 and DQB1 were typed in about 620-630 donors, DQA1 in about 500, DPA1 in around 580, and DPB1 in 472. Donor age, sex, ethnicity and CMV serostatus were collected together with the repertoire data. A later genetic analysis took genome-wide SNP genotypes for 398 of the 666 donors and used that subset as a discovery cohort. Four to six DR-DQ haplotypes were handled as single units for association and clustering, since linkage in the cohort was strong. Of the roughly 400 genotyped donors, 81% fell in the genetic ancestry cluster associated with self-reported Caucasian donors. All discovery cohort repertoires had been generated on a single sequencing platform. A later analysis re-examined previously published TCR beta repertoires from 600 to 700 donors and added high-resolution HLA genotyping to investigate patterns of TCR occurrence. An earlier analysis of fewer than 700 of the donors applied high-throughput TCR beta sequencing to assess whether each TCR beta V gene segment acted as functional or pseudogenic. The study profiled the T cell repertoires of fewer than 850 subjects by immunosequencing and related them to cytomegalovirus serostatus. High-throughput TCR immunosequencing, statistical association of individual TCRs with disease status, and machine learning were combined to predict cytomegalovirus infection status. HLA typing included class I and class II loci at four-digit resolution. The later analysis used no new phenotypic data to find candidate immune exposures, relying instead on TCR beta sequences and their occurrence across donors. Around 320 gigabases of sequencing data and approximately 93 million unique TCR sequences were included in an early release covering roughly 600 HLA-typed donors. Besides the first cohort of hundreds of subjects, a separate validation cohort made up of 95 to 150 different subjects was used.

Trimming costs V 5 bases and J 5 bases, and their ends lie 11 bases apart. CDR1 and CDR2 (MGHRA, YSYEKL) derive from the germline V gene. The CDR3 covers 13 residues, taking in both the cysteine and the phenylalanine. Only the CDR3 DNA is retained, 39 bases long and in frame from the first base. Comments on this clone: Its specific antigen is unknown. There are no base qualities to consult, and no much larger clone falls within one base.

On the study overall, not on this receptor specifically: Linkage disequilibrium might explain the correlated functional status among segregating V segments, but an unknown experimental factor could not be ruled out. Some IMGT-functional V segments, including TRBV6-2 and TRBV6-3, could not be told apart with the 87-base-pair reads, so those segments were excluded. A later analysis found that most CMV-associated TCR beta chains appeared HLA-restricted, with HLA associations seemingly driven largely by CMV exposure. In an earlier analysis of about 550 of the donors, most TCR beta V segments were observed in productive rearrangements about 90% or about 30% of the time, broadly matching IMGT annotations. A group of highly shared sequence variants was considered likely to be a technical artifact of the sequencing pipeline. The authors suggested that the approach could potentially be extended to other disease states and immunological phenotypes. A later analysis associated 15,000 to 20,000 TCR beta sequences with specific HLA alleles at a false discovery rate of 0.05. The earlier analysis of some 560 of the donors excluded fewer than 20 rarely observed V segments, including chromosome 9 orphons, because counts were too low. According to a later analysis, parvovirus B19, influenza, CMV and Epstein-Barr virus appeared linked to several top co-occurrence clusters. Most TCR sequences were seen in very few donors, while some public TCRs were found in many individuals. The study gave a list of around 170 TCR beta chains associated with cytomegalovirus. In a later genetic analysis, fewer N-insertions in productive TCRs were reported among donors in an Asian-associated ancestry cluster than the roughly 700-donor mean. Cytomegalovirus status was reported to be diagnosed by the classifier with high specificity and sensitivity in both the original and validation cohorts. In a later analysis, TCR association rates were found to vary across HLA loci, with the most associated TCRs seen for DRB1 alleles and the fewest for HLA-C alleles. A later analysis found that HLA-associated TCR beta chains were more clonally expanded and had lower generation probabilities than equally common non-associated chains. When HLA alleles, especially DR and DQ, strongly co-occurred, attributing TCR associations to individual alleles was difficult. A further reported finding was that TCR beta sequences accurately predicted the HLA-A and HLA-B alleles for most subjects in the first cohort. Because HLA typing was unavailable for some donors at each locus, only the typed subset was used in association tests. Sequencing depth was assumed to be roughly uniform across donors in the presence/absence analyses, though that assumption may not hold. In vitro tests confirmed that a few of the cytomegalovirus-associated TCR beta chains recognize cytomegalovirus antigens. CMV serostatus was the only immune exposure information available for the cohort. In a later genetic analysis, a missense DCLRE1C variant was associated with V-gene and J-gene trimming of TCR beta chains, and the association was replicated in an independent cohort. In this cohort, only TCR beta chains were sequenced, and detectable features were limited by the absence of alpha or paired-chain data.

In total, approximately 610 healthy bone marrow donors made up the cohort. All cohort members were sampled while nominally healthy, although unrecorded immune exposures were likely present. The donor tested CMV seronegative, placing the donor among the 350 or so seronegative members of the cohort. Each donor provided a peripheral blood sample, and peripheral blood mononuclear cells were used for TCR beta sequencing. Genomic DNA extraction from the blood cell samples was performed with the Qiagen DNeasy Blood Extraction Kit. The library relied on the immunoSEQ multiplex PCR assay. For the multiplex PCR, a mixture combining 60 forward primers for TCR Vbeta segments and 13 reverse primers for TCR Jbeta segments was used. The CDR3 region of rearranged TCR beta genes was amplified from genomic DNA by a multiplex PCR assay. The amplified TCR beta libraries were sequenced on the Illumina HiSeq System as 87-base-pair reads. The paper's data handling went like this. A later analysis counted about 80 million unique TCR beta chains across the 690 or so repertoires, and some 11 million of these chains were shared by at least two donors. A nearest-neighbor algorithm error-corrected the raw reads and collapsed the reads into unique sequences, merging closely related sequences to remove PCR and sequencing errors. Alignment of CDR3 sequences to IMGT reference sequences was used to assign V, D and J gene segments. For a sequence to be retained, a match of at least six nucleotides was required to both a V gene segment and a J gene segment. A rearrangement counted as productive if the CDR3 had no stop codons and remained in frame with V and J, and every other rearrangement counted as non-productive. Following IMGT convention, CDR3 was defined as the stretch from the second conserved V-encoded cysteine to the conserved J-encoded phenylalanine. The earlier analysis of 587 of the donors excluded sequences that lacked an unambiguous match to a single V gene segment. In an earlier analysis of 450 to 750 of the donors, a V segment was called functional when productive rearrangements were above 56.7%, and segregating when the standard deviation between donors exceeded 5%. A statistical classification framework was built to diagnose cytomegalovirus status from the catalog of TCR beta chain sequences. In a later analysis, V and J genes were assigned by comparing TCR nucleotide sequences against IMGT/GENE-DB human TR gene sequences. A later analysis assigned CDR3 sequences and most-parsimonious VDJ recombination scenarios with the TCRdist pipeline. In a later analysis, each TCR beta chain was defined by its CDR3 amino acid sequence together with its V-gene family, and reads lacking a unique V-gene family were excluded. As a way to deal with suspected cross-contamination and a sequencing artifact, a later analysis dropped more than 500 nucleotide sequences that were highly shared and had low generation probability. For each public chain, a later analysis derived a clonal expansion index from normalized ranks of inferred template counts within each repertoire. In a later analysis, generation probabilities were computed using a VDJ recombination model fitted to out-of-frame rearrangements, and the results were checked against IGoR. Hypergeometric tests were used in a later analysis to score TCR-TCR, TCR-HLA and TCR-CMV co-occurrence, with a repertoire-size bias correction applied to the TCR pairs. False discovery rates were estimated in a later analysis by permuting HLA or CMV assignments 20 times. A later analysis grouped co-occurring TCRs with DBSCAN, adding TCRdist sequence similarity when clustering within HLA-allele-positive subsets. Repertoires with fewer than 30,000 or more than 120,000 public chains, plus five repertoires with anomalous nucleotide sharing, were excluded from co-occurrence clustering. TCRdb took this table from immuneACCESS and kept in-frame rearrangements with V and J called. Such tables lack part of the clones; where checked against another copy, unresolved V genes explain under half of the gap, and the rest is unexplained. The V and J calls and clone size were taken over from that table, and D and trimming were inferred from the DNA. Across this sample there are around 160,000 clones, with around 73% seen only once. The top ten clones comprise about 1.5% of the sample.

The sequenced sample was PBMCs. The chain links TRBV4-1 with TRBJ2-3; a tentative D match to TRBD2 spans 7 bases. This receptor was identified in a young woman in good health and CMV-seronegative. In nucleotide form, the sequence is TGCGCCAGCAGCGGGGGGGCGGGAGATACGCAGTATTTT. This encodes CASSGGAGDTQYF.